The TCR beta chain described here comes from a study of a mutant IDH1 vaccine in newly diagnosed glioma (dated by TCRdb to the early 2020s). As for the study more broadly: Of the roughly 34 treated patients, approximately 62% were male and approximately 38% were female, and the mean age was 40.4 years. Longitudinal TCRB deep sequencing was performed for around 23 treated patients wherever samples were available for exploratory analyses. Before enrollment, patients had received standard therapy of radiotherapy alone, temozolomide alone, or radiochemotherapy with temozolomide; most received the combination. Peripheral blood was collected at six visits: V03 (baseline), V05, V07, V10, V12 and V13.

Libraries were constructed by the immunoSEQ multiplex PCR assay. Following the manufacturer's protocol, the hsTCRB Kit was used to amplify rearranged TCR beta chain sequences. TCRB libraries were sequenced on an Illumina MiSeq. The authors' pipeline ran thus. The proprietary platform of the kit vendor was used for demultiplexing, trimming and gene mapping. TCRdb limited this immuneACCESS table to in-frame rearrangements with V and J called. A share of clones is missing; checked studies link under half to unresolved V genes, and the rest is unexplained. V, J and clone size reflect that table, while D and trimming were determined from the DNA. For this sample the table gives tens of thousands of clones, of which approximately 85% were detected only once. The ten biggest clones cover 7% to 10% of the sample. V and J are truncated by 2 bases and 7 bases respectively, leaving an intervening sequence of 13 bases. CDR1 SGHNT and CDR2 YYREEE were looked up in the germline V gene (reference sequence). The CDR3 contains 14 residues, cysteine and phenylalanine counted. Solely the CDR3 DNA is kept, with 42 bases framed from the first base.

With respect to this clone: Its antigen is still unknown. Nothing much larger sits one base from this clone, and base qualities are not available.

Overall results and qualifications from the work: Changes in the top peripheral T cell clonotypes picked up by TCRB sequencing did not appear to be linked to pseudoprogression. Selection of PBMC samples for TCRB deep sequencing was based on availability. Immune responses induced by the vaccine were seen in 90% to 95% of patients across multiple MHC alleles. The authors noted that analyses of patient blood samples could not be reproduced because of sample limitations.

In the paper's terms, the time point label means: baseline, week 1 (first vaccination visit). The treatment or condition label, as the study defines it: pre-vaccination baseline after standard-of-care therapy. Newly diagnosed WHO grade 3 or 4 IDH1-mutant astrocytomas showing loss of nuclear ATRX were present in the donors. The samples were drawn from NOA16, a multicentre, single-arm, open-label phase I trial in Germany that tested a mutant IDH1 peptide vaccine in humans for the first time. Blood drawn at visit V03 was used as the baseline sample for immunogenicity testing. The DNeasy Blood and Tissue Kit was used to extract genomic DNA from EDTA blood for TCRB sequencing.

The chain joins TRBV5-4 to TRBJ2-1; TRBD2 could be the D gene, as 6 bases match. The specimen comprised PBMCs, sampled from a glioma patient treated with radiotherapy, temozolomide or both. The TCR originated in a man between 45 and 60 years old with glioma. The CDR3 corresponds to CASSFGGPGNEQFF. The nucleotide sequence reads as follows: TGTGCCAGCAGCTTCGGGGGTCCCGGGAATGAGCAGTTCTTC.